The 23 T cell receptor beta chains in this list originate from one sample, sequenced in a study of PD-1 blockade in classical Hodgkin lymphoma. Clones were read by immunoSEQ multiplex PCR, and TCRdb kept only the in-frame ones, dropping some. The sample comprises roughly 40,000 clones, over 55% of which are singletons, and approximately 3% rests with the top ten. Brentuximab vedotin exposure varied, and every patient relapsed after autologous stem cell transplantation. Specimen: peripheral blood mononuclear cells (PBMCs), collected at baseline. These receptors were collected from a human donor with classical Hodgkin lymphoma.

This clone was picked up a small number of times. This chain's CDR3 is CASSRAGTPAEAFF. The CDR3 DNA is TGCGCCAGCAGCCGCGCCGGGACCCCTGCCGAAGCTTTCTTT. J is TRBJ1-1 and V is TRBV4-1; the D gene is possibly TRBD1 (5 bases). V was pared by 4 bases and J by 8 bases, with 17 bases between. Germline V gene data show CDR1 as MGHRA and CDR2 as YSYEKL. The CDR3 contains 14 residues.

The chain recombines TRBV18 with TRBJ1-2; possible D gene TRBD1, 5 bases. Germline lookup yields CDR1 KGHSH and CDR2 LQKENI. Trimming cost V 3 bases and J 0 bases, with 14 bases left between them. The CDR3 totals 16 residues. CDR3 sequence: CASSPRTGQANYGYTF. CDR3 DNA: TGTGCCAGCTCACCTCGTACAGGCCAGGCTAACTATGGCTACACCTTC.

The CDR3 sequence: CASSLVAPGQLPNEQFF. The CDR3 bases are TGCGCCAGCAGCTTGGTCGCTCCGGGACAGCTTCCTAATGAGCAGTTCTTC. The chain employs TRBV5-1 and TRBJ2-1; 7 bases line up with TRBD1. Germline CDR1 is SGHRS and CDR2 is YFSETQ. The CDR3 extends over 17 amino acids. Trimming at V came to 0 bases and at J to 7 bases, leaving 13 bases not matched to a gene.

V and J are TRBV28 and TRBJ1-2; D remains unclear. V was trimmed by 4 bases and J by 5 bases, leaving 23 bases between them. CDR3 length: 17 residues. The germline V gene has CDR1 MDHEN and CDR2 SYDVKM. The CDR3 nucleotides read TGTGCCAGCAGTTCCTCAAAGACCCTGTCCCACGGATATGGCTACACCTTC. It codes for CASSSSKTLSHGYGYTF.

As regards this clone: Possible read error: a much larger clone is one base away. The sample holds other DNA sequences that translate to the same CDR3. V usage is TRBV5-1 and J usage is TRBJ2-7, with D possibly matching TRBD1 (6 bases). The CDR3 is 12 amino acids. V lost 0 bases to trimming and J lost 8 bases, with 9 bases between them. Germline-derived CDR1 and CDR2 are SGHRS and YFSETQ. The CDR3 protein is CASSLGGTKQYF. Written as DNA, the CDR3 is TGCGCCAGCAGCTTGGGAGGGACAAAGCAGTACTTC.

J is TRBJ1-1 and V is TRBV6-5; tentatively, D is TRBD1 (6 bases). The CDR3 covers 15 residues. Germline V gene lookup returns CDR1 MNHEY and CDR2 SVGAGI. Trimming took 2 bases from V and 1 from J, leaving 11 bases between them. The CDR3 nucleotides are TGTGCCAGCAGTTACCGGACAGTGAGGAACACTGAAGCTTTCTTT. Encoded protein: CASSYRTVRNTEAFF.

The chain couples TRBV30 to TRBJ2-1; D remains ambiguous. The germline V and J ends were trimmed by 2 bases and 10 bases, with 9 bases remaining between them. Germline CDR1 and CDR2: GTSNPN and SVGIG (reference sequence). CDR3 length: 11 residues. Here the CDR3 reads CAWSSFSEQFF. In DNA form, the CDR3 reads TGTGCCTGGAGTTCTTTTTCGGAGCAGTTCTTC.

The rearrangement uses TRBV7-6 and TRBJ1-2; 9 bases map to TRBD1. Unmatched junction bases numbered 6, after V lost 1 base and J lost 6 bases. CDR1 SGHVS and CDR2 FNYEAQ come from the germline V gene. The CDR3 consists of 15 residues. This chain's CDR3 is CASSLEGQGRNGYTF. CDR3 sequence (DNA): TGTGCCAGCAGCTTAGAAGGACAGGGGCGGAATGGCTACACCTTC.

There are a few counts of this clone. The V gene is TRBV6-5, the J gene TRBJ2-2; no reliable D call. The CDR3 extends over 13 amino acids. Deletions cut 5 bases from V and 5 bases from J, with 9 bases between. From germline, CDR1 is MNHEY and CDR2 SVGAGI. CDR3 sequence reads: CASSMSNTGELFF. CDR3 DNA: TGTGCCAGCAGTATGTCTAATACCGGGGAGCTGTTTTTT.

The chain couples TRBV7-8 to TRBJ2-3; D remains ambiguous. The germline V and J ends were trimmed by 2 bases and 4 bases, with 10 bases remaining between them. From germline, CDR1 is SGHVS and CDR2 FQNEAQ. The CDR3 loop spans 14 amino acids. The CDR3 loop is CASSLPSLADTQYF. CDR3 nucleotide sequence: TGTGCCAGCAGCTTACCATCGCTCGCAGATACGCAGTATTTT.

CDR3 loop: CASSDPRGIYNEQFF. DNA for the CDR3: TGTGCCAGCAGCGACCCTCGGGGTATCTACAATGAGCAGTTCTTC. V and J are TRBV7-9 and TRBJ2-1; a weak D match, TRBD2 (5 bases). CDR3 size: 15 residues. The germline V gene has CDR1 SEHNR and CDR2 FQNEAQ (reference sequence). V lost 5 bases and J 3 bases, leaving 14 bases between the germline ends.

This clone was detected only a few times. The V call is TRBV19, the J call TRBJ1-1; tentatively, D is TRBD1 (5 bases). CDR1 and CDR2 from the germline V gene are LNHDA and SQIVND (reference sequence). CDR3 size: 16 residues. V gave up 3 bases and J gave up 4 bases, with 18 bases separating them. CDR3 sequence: CASSMGLLLRSTEAFF. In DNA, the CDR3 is TGTGCCAGTAGTATGGGACTCCTGTTACGCAGCACTGAAGCTTTCTTT.

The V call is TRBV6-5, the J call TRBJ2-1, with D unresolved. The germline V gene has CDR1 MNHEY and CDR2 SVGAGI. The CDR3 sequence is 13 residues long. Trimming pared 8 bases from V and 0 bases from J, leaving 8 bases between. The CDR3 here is CASGVSSYNEQFF. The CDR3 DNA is TGTGCCAGCGGGGTAAGCTCCTACAATGAGCAGTTCTTC.

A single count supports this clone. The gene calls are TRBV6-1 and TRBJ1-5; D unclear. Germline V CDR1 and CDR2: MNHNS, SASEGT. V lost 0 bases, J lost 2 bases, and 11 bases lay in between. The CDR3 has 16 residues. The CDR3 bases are TGTGCCAGCAGTGAAGCCCAGGCCGGAGGCAATCAGCCCCAGCATTTT. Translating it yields CASSEAQAGGNQPQHF.

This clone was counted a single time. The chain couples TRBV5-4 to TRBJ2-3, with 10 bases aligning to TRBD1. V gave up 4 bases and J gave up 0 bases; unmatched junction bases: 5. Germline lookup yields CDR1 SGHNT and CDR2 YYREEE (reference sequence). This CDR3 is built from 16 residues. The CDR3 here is CASSPTGGISTDTQYF. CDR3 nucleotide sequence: TGTGCCAGCAGCCCGACAGGGGGCATCAGCACAGATACGCAGTATTTT.

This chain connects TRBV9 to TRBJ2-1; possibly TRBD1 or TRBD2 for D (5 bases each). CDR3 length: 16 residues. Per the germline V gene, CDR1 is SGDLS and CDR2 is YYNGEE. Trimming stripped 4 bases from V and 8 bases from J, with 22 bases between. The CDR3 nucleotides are TGTGCCAGCAGCCCACCAACGGGACCCTCGTTCGATGAGCAGTTCTTC. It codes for CASSPPTGPSFDEQFF.

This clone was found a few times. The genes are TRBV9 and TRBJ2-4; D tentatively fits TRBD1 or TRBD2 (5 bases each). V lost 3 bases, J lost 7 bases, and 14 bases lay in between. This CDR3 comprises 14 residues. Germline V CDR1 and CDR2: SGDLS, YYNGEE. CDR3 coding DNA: TGTGCCAGCAGCGCCCCCGGGACGGAGAACATTCAGTACTTC. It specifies CASSAPGTENIQYF.

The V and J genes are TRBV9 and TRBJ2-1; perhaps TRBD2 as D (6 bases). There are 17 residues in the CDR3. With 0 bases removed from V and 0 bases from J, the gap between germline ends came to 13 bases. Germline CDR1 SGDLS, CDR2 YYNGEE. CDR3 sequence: CASSVDWGGNSYNEQFF. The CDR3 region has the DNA TGTGCCAGCAGCGTAGATTGGGGCGGGAACTCCTACAATGAGCAGTTCTTC.

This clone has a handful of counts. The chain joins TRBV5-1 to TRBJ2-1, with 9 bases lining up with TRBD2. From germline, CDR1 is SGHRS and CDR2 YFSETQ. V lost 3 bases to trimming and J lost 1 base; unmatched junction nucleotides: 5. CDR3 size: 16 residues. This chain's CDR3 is CASSSRLAASYNEQFF. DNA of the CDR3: TGCGCCAGCAGCTCCCGACTAGCGGCTTCCTACAATGAGCAGTTCTTC.

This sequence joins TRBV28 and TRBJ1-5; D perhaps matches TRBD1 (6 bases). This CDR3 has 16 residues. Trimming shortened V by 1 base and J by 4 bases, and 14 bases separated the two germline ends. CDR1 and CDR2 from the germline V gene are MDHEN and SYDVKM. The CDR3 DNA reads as TGTGCCAGCAGTTTATCATTTATAGGGGGGAATCAGCCCCAGCATTTT. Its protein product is CASSLSFIGGNQPQHF. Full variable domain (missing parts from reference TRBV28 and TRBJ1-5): DVKVTQSSRYLVKRTGEKVFLECVQDMDHENMFWYRQDPGLGLRLIYFSYDVKMKEKGDIPEGYSVSREKKERFSLILESASTNQTSMYLCASSLSFIGGNQPQHFGDGTRLSIL.

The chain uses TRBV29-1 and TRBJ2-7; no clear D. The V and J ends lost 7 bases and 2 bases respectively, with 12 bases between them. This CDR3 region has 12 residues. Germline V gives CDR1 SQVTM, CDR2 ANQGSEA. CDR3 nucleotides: TGCAGCGCCAAGTCCATGGCCTACGAGCAGTACTTC. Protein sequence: CSAKSMAYEQYF.

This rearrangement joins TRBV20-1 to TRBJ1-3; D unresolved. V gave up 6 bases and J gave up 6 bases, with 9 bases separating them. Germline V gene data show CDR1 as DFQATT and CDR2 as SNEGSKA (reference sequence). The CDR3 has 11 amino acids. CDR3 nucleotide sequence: TGCAGTGCCCTGAGTATAAACACCATATATTTT. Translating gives CSALSINTIYF.

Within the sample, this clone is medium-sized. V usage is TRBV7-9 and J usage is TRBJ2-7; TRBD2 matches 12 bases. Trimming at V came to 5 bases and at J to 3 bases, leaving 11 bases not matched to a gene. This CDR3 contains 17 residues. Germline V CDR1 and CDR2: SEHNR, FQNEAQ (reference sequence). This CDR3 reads CASSPRTSGISRYEQYF. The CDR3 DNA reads TGTGCCAGCAGCCCGCGGACTAGCGGGATCTCCCGCTACGAGCAGTACTTC. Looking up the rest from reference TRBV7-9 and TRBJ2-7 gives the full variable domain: DTGVSQNPRHKITKRGQNVTFRCDPISEHNRLYWYRQTLGQGPEFLTYFQNEAQLEKSRLLSDRFSAERPKGSFSTLEIQRTEQGDSAMYLCASSPRTSGISRYEQYFGPGTRLTVT.